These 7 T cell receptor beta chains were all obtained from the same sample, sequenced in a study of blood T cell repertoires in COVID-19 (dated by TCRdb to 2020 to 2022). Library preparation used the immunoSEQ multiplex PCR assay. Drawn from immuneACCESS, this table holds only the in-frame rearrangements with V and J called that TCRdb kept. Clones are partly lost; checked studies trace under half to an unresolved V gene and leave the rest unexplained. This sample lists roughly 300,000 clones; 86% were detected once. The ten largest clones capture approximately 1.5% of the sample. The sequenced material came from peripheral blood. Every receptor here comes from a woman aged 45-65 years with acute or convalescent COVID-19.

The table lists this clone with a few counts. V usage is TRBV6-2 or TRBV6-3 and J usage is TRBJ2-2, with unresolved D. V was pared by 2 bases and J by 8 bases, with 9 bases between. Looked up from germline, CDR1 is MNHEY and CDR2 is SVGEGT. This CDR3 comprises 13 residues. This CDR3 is CASSYTQDGELFF. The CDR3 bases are TGTGCCAGCAGTTACACCCAGGATGGGGAGCTGTTTTTT.

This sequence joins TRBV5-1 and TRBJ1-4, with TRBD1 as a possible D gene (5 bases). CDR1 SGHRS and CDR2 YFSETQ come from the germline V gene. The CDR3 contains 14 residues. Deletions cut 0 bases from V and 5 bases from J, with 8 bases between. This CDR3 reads CASSLDRRNEKLFF. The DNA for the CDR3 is TGCGCCAGCAGCTTGGACAGGAGAAATGAAAAACTGTTTTTT. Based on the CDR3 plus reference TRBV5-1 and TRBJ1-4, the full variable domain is KAGVTQTPRYLIKTRGQQVTLSCSPISGHRSVSWYQQTPGQGLQFLFEYFSETQRNKGNFPGRFSGRQFSNSRSEMNVSTLELGDSALYLCASSLDRRNEKLFFGSGTQLSVL.

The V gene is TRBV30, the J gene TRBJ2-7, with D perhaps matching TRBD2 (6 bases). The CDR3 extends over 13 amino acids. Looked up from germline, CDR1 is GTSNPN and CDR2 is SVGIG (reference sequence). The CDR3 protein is CAAQRAGSYEQYF. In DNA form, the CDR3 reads TGTGCAGCCCAGCGGGCCGGCTCCTACGAGCAGTACTTC.

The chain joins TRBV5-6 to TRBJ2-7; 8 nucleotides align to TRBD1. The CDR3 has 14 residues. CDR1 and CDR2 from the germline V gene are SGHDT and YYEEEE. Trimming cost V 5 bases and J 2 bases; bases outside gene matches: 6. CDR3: CASRSDRGAYEQYF. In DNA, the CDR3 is TGTGCCAGCAGATCAGACAGGGGAGCCTACGAGCAGTACTTC.

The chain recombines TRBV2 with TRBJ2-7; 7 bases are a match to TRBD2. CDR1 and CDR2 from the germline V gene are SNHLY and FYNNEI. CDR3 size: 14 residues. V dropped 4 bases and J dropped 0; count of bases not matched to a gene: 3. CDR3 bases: TGTGCCAGCAGTGTTAGCGGGCACTCCTACGAGCAGTACTTC. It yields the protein CASSVSGHSYEQYF.

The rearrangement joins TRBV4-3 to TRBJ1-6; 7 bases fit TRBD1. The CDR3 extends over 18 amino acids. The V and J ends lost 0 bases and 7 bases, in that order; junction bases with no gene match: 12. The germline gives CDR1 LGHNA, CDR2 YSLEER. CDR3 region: CASSQDAFRGFLNSPLHF. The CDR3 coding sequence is TGCGCCAGCAGCCAAGATGCGTTCAGGGGGTTTTTGAATTCACCCCTCCACTTT.

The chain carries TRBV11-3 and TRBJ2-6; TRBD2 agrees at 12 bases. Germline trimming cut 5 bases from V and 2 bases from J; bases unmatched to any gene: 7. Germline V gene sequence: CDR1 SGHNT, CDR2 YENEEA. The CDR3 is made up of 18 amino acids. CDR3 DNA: TGTGCCAGCAGCCCCTCGACTAGCGGGAGACCTGGGGCCAACGTCCTGACTTTC. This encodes CASSPSTSGRPGANVLTF.